This T cell receptor (beta chain) was identified in a study of shared clonotypes between healthy human individuals. As for the study in general: Donors had three CD4 naive, three CD4 memory, two CD8 naive and one CD8 memory plate apiece. Study results and caveats: As a rule, naive subsets had a larger estimated richness than memory subsets. Rarefaction demonstrated incomplete sorted-subset sequencing despite large depth.

Regarding this clone: Its specificity is not known.

Naive CD8 isolation took CD45RO-negative cells positively selected for CCR7 and excluded terminally differentiated effector memory CD45RA+ cells. J gave up 5 bases and V 4 bases, and 11 bases lay outside the gene matches. This CDR3 region has 15 residues. Germline V gene sequence: CDR1 SGHNT, CDR2 YYREEE (reference sequence). Deep level was the assay's run setting. Sequenced by immunoSEQ multiplex PCR; TCRdb stores in-frame clones only, minus some. Among around 640,000 clones, about 96% were seen once, and the ten largest hold about 0.12%. The chain uses TRBV5-4 and TRBJ2-5; 7 positions agree with TRBD2. The sample consisted of naive CD8+ T cells sorted from blood. The sequence was collected from a woman aged 25 to 39 in good health. The CDR3 DNA reads TGTGCCAGCAGCCGGACGGGGCGGGAGAGGGAGACCCAGTACTTC. Amino acids: CASSRTGRERETQYF.